Detailed here is one T cell receptor (beta chain). Germline V gene data show CDR1 as SGHRS and CDR2 as YFSETQ. CDR3 size: 14 residues. Trimming removed 2 bases at V and 4 bases at J, with 12 bases between. These data come from a study of blood T cell repertoires in COVID-19. TCRdb's copy holds only in-frame clones and misses some; the assay was immunoSEQ multiplex PCR. Of some 200,000 clones listed, 85% to 90% were seen once; the top ten hold nearly 4.5%. The sequencing sample was made of peripheral blood. This TCR derives from a man aged 50 to 60 with acute or convalescent COVID-19. V is TRBV5-1 and J is TRBJ1-2, with D possibly being TRBD1 (5 bases). DNA for the CDR3: TGCGCCAGCAGCTTCGGTTTGGGGCCCTATGGCTACACCTTC. Translation: CASSFGLGPYGYTF. Variable domain in full (rest from reference TRBV5-1 and TRBJ1-2): KAGVTQTPRYLIKTRGQQVTLSCSPISGHRSVSWYQQTPGQGLQFLFEYFSETQRNKGNFPGRFSGRQFSNSRSEMNVSTLELGDSALYLCASSFGLGPYGYTFGSGTRLTVV.